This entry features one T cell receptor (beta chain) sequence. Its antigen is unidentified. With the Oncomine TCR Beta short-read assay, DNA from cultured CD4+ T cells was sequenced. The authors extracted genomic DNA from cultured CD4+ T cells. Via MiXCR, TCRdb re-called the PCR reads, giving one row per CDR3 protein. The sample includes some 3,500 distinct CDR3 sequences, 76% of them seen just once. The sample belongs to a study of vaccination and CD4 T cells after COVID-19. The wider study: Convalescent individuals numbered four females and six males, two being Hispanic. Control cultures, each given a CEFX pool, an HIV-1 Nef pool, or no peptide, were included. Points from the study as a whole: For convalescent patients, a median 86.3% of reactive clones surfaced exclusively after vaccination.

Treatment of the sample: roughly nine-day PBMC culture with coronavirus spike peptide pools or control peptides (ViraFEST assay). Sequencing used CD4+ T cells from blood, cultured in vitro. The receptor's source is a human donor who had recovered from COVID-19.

In DNA, the CDR3 is TGTGCCGGATTAGGACAGAACCCCTATGGCTACACCTTC. Translation gives CAGLGQNPYGYTF. This chain links TRBV28 with TRBJ1-2; D possibly corresponds to TRBD1 (6 bases). V lost 11 bases, J lost 4 bases, and 17 bases lay in between. Germline V lookup: CDR1 MDHEN, CDR2 SYDVKM. This CDR3 has 13 amino acids.